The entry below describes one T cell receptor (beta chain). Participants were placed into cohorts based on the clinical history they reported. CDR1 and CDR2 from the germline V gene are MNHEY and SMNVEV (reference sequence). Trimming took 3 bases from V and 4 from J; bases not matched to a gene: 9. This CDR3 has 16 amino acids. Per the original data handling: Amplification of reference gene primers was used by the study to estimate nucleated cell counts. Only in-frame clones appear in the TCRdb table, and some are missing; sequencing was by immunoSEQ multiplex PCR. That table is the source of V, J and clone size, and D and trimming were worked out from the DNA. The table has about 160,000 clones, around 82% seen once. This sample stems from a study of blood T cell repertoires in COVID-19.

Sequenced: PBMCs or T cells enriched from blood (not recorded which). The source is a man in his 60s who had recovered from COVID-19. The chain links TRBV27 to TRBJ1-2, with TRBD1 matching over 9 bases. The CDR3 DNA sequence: TGTGCCAGCAGTTTCTCGGACAGGGGCCGACGCTATGGCTACACCTTC. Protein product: CASSFSDRGRRYGYTF.